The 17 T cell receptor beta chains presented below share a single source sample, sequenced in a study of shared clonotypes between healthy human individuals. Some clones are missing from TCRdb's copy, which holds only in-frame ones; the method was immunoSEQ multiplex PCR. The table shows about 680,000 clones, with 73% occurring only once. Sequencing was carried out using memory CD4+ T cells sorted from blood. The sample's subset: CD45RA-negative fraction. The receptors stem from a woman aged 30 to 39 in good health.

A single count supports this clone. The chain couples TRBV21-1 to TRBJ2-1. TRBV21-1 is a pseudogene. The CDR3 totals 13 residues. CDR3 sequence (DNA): TGTGCCAGCCATAGTACCAGAAGCAATGAGCAGTTCTTC. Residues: CASHSTRSNEQFF.

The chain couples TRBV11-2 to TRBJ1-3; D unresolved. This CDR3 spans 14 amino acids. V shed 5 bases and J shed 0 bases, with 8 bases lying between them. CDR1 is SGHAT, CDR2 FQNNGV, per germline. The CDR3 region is CASSQQYSGNTIYF. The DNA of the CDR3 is TGTGCCAGCAGCCAGCAATACTCTGGAAACACCATATATTTT.

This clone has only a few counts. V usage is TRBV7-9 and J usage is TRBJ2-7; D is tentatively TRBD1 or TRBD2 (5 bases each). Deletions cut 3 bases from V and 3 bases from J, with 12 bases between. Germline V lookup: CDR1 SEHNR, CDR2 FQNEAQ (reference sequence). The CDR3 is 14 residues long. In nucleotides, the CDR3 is TGTGCCAGCAGCTTGACGGGGCCCGTCTACGAGCAGTACTTC. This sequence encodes CASSLTGPVYEQYF.

CDR3 sequence (DNA): TGTGCCAGCTCGGGACAAAAGTACGAGCAGTACTTC. This encodes CASSGQKYEQYF. The J gene is TRBJ2-7, the V gene TRBV18, with D possibly matching TRBD1 (6 bases). Trimming removed 6 bases from V and 4 bases from J, with 10 bases in between. This CDR3 has 12 amino acids. Germline V gene sequence: CDR1 KGHSH, CDR2 LQKENI.

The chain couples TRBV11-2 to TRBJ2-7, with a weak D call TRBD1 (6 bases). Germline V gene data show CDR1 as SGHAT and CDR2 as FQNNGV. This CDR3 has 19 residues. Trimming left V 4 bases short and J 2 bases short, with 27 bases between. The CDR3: CASSSPSRGNYGGPYEQYF. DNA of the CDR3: TGTGCCAGCAGCTCACCATCCAGGGGTAACTACGGTGGGCCCTACGAGCAGTACTTC.

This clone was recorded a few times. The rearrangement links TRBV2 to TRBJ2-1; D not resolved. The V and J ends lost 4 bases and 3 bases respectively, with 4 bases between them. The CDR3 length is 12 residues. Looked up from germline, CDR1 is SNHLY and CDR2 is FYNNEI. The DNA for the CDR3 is TGTGCCAGCAGTGTCGGCTACAATGAGCAGTTCTTC. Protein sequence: CASSVGYNEQFF. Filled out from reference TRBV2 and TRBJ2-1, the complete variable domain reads EPEVTQTPSHQVTQMGQEVILRCVPISNHLYFYWYRQILGQKVEFLVSFYNNEISEKSEIFDDQFSVERPDGSNFTLKIRSTKLEDSAMYFCASSVGYNEQFFGPGTRLTVL.

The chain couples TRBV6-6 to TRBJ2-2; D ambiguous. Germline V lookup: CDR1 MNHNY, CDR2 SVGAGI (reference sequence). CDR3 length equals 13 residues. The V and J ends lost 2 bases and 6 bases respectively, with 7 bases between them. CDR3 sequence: CASSYRNPGELFF. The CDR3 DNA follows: TGTGCCAGCAGTTACCGCAATCCCGGGGAGCTGTTTTTT.

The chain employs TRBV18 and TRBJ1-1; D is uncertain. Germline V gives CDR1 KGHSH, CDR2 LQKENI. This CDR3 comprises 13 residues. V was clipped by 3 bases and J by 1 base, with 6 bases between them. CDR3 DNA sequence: TGTGCCAGCTCACCGGACTGGAACACTGAAGCTTTCTTT. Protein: CASSPDWNTEAFF. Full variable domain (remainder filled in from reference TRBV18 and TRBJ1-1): NAGVMQNPRHLVRRRGQEARLRCSPMKGHSHVYWYRQLPEEGLKFMVYLQKENIIDESGMPKERFSAEFPKEGPSILRIQQVVRGDSAAYFCASSPDWNTEAFFGQGTRLTVV.

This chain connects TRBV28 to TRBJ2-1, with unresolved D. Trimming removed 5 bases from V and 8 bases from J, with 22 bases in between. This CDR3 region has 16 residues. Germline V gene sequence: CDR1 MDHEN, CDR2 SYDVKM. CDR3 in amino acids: CASSPRRTSRKDEQFF. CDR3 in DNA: TGTGCCAGCAGTCCCCGCCGGACCTCACGAAAGGATGAGCAGTTCTTC.

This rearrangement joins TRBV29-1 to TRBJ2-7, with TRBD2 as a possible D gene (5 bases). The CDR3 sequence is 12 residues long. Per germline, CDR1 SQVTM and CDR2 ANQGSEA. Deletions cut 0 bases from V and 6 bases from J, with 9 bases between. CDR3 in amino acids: CSVEDSRAEQYF. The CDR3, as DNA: TGCAGCGTTGAAGATTCGCGGGCCGAGCAGTACTTC.

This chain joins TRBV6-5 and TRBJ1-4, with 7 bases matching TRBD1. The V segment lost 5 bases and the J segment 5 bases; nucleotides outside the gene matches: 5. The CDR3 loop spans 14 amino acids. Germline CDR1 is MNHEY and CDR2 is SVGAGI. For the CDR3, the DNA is TGTGCCAGCAGTAGGGGACAGCTGAATGAAAAACTGTTTTTT. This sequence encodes CASSRGQLNEKLFF.

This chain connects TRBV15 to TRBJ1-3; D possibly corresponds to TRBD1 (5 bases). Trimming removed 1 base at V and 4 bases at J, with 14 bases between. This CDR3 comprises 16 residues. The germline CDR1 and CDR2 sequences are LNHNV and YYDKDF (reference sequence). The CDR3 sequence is CATSRVGRGMGNTIYF. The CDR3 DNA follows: TGTGCCACCAGCAGAGTTGGAAGGGGTATGGGAAACACCATATATTTT.

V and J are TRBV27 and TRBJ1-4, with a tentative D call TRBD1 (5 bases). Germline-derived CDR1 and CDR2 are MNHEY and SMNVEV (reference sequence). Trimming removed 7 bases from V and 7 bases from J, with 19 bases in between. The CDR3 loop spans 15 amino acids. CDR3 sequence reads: CASTTTWGEGEKLFF. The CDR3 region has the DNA TGTGCCAGCACCACTACGTGGGGGGAAGGTGAAAAACTGTTTTTT.

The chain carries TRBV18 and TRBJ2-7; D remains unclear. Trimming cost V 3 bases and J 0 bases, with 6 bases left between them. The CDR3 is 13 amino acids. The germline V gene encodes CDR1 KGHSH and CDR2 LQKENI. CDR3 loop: CASSPPTSYEQYF. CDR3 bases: TGTGCCAGCTCACCCCCTACCTCCTACGAGCAGTACTTC.

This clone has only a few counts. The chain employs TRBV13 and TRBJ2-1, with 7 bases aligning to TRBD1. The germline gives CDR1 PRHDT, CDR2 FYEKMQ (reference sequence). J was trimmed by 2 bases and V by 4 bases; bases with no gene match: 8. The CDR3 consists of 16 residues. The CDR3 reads CASSSRGQSPYNEQFF. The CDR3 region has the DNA TGTGCCAGCAGCTCCCGGGGACAGTCTCCCTACAATGAGCAGTTCTTC.

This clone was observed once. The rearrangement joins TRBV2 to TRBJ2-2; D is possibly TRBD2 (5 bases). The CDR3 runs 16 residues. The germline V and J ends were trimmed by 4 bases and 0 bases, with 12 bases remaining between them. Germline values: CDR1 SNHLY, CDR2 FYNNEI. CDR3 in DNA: TGTGCCAGCAGTGTCAAGCGGCTAGCGAACACCGGGGAGCTGTTTTTT. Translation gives CASSVKRLANTGELFF.

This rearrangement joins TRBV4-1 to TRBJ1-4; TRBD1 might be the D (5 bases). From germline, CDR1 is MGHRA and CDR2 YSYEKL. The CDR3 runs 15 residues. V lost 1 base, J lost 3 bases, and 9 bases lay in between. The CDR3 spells CASSQVGGSNEKLFF. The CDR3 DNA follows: TGCGCCAGCAGCCAAGTCGGGGGATCTAATGAAAAACTGTTTTTT.